This T cell receptor (beta chain) emerged from a study of cytotoxic CD8 clonotypes in ibrutinib-treated CLL. The protocol was immunoSEQ multiplex PCR, while the TCRdb copy is restricted to in-frame clones and leaves out a portion. The sample lists 150,000 to 200,000 clones; approximately 90% were seen once. This clonotype was obtained from a human donor with chronic lymphocytic leukemia. This specimen consisted of PBMCs, obtained at disease progression, from a patient treated with ibrutinib.

CDR3 protein: CASSWGHDRPNTEAFF. CDR3 sequence (DNA): TGTGCCAGCAGCTGGGGACACGACAGACCCAACACTGAAGCTTTCTTT. The rearrangement uses TRBV5-5 and TRBJ1-1; tentatively, D is TRBD1 (6 bases). From germline, CDR1 is SGHKS and CDR2 YYEKEE (reference sequence). The V end lost 3 bases, the J end lost 2 bases, and 17 bases lay between the germline ends. The CDR3 totals 16 residues.